This T cell receptor beta chain was documented in a study of blood T cell repertoires in COVID-19. The CDR3 has 15 residues. The junction had 6 bases not matched to a gene; V was cut back by 3 bases and J by 2 bases. Germline lookup yields CDR1 SGDLS and CDR2 YYNGEE. TCRdb keeps only in-frame clones here, not all; method: immunoSEQ multiplex PCR. Of about half a million clones in the sample, roughly 87% were seen once. This chain uses TRBV9 with TRBJ1-2, with TRBD1 identical over 8 bases. The sequencing input was peripheral blood. The clonotype originates from a man between 18 and 29 years old with COVID-19, enrolled during active disease. Here the CDR3 DNA reads TGTGCCAGCAGCGCCCAACAGGGGGGGAACTATGGCTACACCTTC. This encodes CASSAQQGGNYGYTF.